Each of the 27 T cell receptor beta chains below was sequenced from the same sample in a study of cytomegalovirus exposure and HLA in healthy donors. Method: immunoSEQ multiplex PCR; TCRdb's copy keeps in-frame clones and lacks some. Of 260,000 or so clones in the sample, around nine tenths were seen once. Sequenced input: PBMCs. The receptors shown here come from a man between 18 and 35 years old in good health and CMV-seronegative.

This sequence joins TRBV12-5 and TRBJ2-7; D ambiguous. V lost 1 base, J lost 6 bases, and 7 bases lay in between. This CDR3 has 12 amino acids. The germline CDR1 and CDR2 sequences are LGHNT and FRNRAP. The DNA for the CDR3 is TGTGCTAGTGGTTTGGCGGGTGGCGAGCAGTACTTC. This translates into CASGLAGGEQYF.

V and J are TRBV5-1 and TRBJ1-4; 10 bases fit TRBD1. The CDR3 runs to 15 residues. V dropped 0 bases and J dropped 8; count of bases not matched to a gene: 4. Per the germline V gene, CDR1 is SGHRS and CDR2 is YFSETQ. The CDR3 bases are TGCGCCAGCAGCTTGGCGGGGACAGGGGTCGAAAAACTGTTTTTT. Protein product: CASSLAGTGVEKLFF.

The rearrangement joins TRBV10-3 to TRBJ2-2, with 10 bases aligning to TRBD1. Germline assignment: CDR1 ENHRY and CDR2 SYGVKD. With V trimmed by 10 bases and J by 4 bases, 6 bases remained unmatched. The CDR3 length is 14 residues. CDR3 in DNA: TGTGCCACCGGGGACAGGGGAGGCACCGGGGAGCTGTTTTTT. It specifies CATGDRGGTGELFF.

The chain carries TRBV27 and TRBJ1-5; possibly TRBD1 for D (6 bases). From germline, CDR1 is MNHEY and CDR2 SMNVEV (reference sequence). This CDR3 contains 14 residues. The V end lost 4 bases, the J end lost 7 bases, and 14 bases lay between the germline ends. CDR3 sequence reads: CASSSLTGRQPQHF. The DNA of the CDR3 is TGTGCCAGCAGTTCACTCACAGGGAGACAGCCCCAGCATTTT.

This chain joins TRBV6-5 and TRBJ2-1; 8 positions agree with TRBD2. This CDR3 is built from 12 residues. Germline V gives CDR1 MNHEY, CDR2 SVGAGI. V lost 7 bases and J lost 9; bases outside the gene matches: 5. CDR3 sequence: CASKAGGGEQFF. CDR3 nucleotides: TGTGCCAGCAAGGCCGGGGGGGGTGAGCAGTTCTTC.

This clone was counted a single time. This chain connects TRBV2 to TRBJ1-6, with D possibly being TRBD1 (6 bases). The CDR3 consists of 13 residues. The V and J ends lost 8 bases and 7 bases respectively, with 12 bases between them. In germline, CDR1 is SNHLY, CDR2 FYNNEI. The CDR3 DNA sequence: TGTGCCAGCGTCGGACAGCTCAATTCACCCCTCCACTTT. Its protein is CASVGQLNSPLHF.

The chain has TRBV15 and TRBJ2-7, with D perhaps TRBD2 (6 bases). The V gene lost 0 bases and the J gene lost 0 bases, with 12 bases spanning the gap. The CDR3 length is 16 residues. Germline assignment: CDR1 LNHNV and CDR2 YYDKDF (reference sequence). The CDR3 loop reads CATSRDYAGSSYEQYF. The CDR3 DNA reads TGTGCCACCAGCAGAGATTACGCGGGAAGCTCCTACGAGCAGTACTTC. Looking up the rest from reference TRBV15 and TRBJ2-7 gives the full variable domain: DAMVIQNPRYQVTQFGKPVTLSCSQTLNHNVMYWYQQKSSQAPKLLFHYYDKDFNNEADTPDNFQSRRPNTSFCFLDIRSPGLGDTAMYLCATSRDYAGSSYEQYFGPGTRLTVT.

As DNA, the CDR3 is TGTGCCAGTAGTATGTTCGGGGAGCGCGATGGCTACACCTTC. This translates into CASSMFGERDGYTF. The chain is built from TRBV19 and TRBJ1-2; D not resolved. V dropped 3 bases and J dropped 6 bases, with 14 bases sitting between them. Germline-derived CDR1 and CDR2 are LNHDA and SQIVND (reference sequence). The CDR3 is 14 residues long.

The chain links TRBV20-1 to TRBJ2-3; D gene uncertain. CDR1 DFQATT and CDR2 SNEGSKA come from the germline V gene (reference sequence). The CDR3 has 11 residues. V was pared by 7 bases and J by 5 bases, with 10 bases between. The DNA of the CDR3 is TGCAGTGGTAGGAGCCAAGATACGCAGTATTTT. Protein: CSGRSQDTQYF.

The V and J genes are TRBV28 and TRBJ2-3; D is possibly TRBD2 (6 bases). V dropped 6 bases and J dropped 4 bases, with 11 bases sitting between them. Germline CDR1 reads MDHEN; CDR2 reads SYDVKM. The CDR3 is 13 residues long. Written as DNA, the CDR3 is TGTGCCAGCAGCTCCGGAGGGGCAGATACGCAGTATTTT. Its translation is CASSSGGADTQYF.

By sample share, this clone is medium-sized. The CDR3 sequence: CASSESTGNSNQPQHF. Written as DNA, the CDR3 is TGCGCCAGCAGTGAGTCAACAGGGAATAGCAATCAGCCCCAGCATTTT. The chain uses TRBV10-1 and TRBJ1-5; tentatively, D is TRBD1 (6 bases). From germline, CDR1 is WNHNN and CDR2 SYGVQD (reference sequence). The V end lost 0 bases, the J end lost 0 bases, and 9 bases lay between the germline ends. CDR3 length: 16 residues.

The chain combines TRBV29-1 with TRBJ2-1; tentative D call: TRBD2 (7 bases). The V and J ends lost 4 bases and 9 bases respectively, with 16 bases between them. The CDR3 totals 13 residues. Per the germline V gene, CDR1 is SQVTM and CDR2 is ANQGSEA. The DNA for the CDR3 is TGCAGCGTTGGACTAGTAGGGGGGGGTGAGCAGTTCTTC. It codes for CSVGLVGGGEQFF.

The chain employs TRBV7-9 and TRBJ2-3, with D possibly being TRBD2 (5 bases). V gave up 10 bases and J gave up 4 bases, with 15 bases separating them. The CDR3 covers 13 residues. The germline V gene has CDR1 SEHNR and CDR2 FQNEAQ (reference sequence). The CDR3 region has the DNA TGTGCCACAAGCGGCCCTTCTGCAGATACGCAGTATTTT. This encodes CATSGPSADTQYF.

The gene calls are TRBV27 and TRBJ2-7; a possible D gene is TRBD1 (5 bases). V shed 8 bases and J shed 2 bases, with 19 bases lying between them. The germline CDR1 and CDR2 sequences are MNHEY and SMNVEV (reference sequence). The CDR3 is 15 amino acids. The CDR3 spells CASRPLGQGPYEQYF. The CDR3 DNA reads as TGTGCCAGCCGCCCCCTAGGGCAGGGTCCCTACGAGCAGTACTTC.

The chain is built from TRBV6-5 and TRBJ2-3, with 9 positions matching TRBD2. The germline gives CDR1 MNHEY, CDR2 SVGAGI. V trimming: 2 bases; J trimming: 4 bases; junction bases outside the gene matches: 4. The length of the CDR3 is 15 residues. CDR3 protein: CASSYGGRAADTQYF. DNA for the CDR3: TGTGCCAGCAGTTACGGCGGGAGGGCAGCAGATACGCAGTATTTT.

The V gene is TRBV5-1, the J gene TRBJ2-5; 10 bases are a match to TRBD2. This CDR3 spans 14 amino acids. V trimming: 7 bases; J trimming: 5 bases; junction bases outside the gene matches: 8. Germline V CDR1 and CDR2: SGHRS, YFSETQ. The CDR3 spells CASLPLAGDETQYF. For the CDR3, the DNA is TGCGCCAGCCTCCCCCTAGCGGGAGATGAGACCCAGTACTTC. The full variable domain, its missing parts supplied by reference TRBV5-1 and TRBJ2-5, is KAGVTQTPRYLIKTRGQQVTLSCSPISGHRSVSWYQQTPGQGLQFLFEYFSETQRNKGNFPGRFSGRQFSNSRSEMNVSTLELGDSALYLCASLPLAGDETQYFGPGTRLLVL.

The chain joins TRBV28 to TRBJ1-2; 8 nucleotides agree with TRBD1. V lost 3 bases to trimming and J lost 6 bases; unmatched junction nucleotides: 6. CDR1 MDHEN and CDR2 SYDVKM come from the germline V gene. The length of the CDR3 is 14 residues. CDR3 loop: CASSFPMTGDGYTF. The CDR3 DNA sequence: TGTGCCAGCAGTTTTCCTATGACAGGGGATGGCTACACCTTC.

V and J are TRBV11-2 and TRBJ2-7, with a tentative D call TRBD2 (6 bases). The CDR3 is made up of 16 amino acids. The germline V gene encodes CDR1 SGHAT and CDR2 FQNNGV. Trimming took off 4 bases at V and 0 bases at J, with 16 bases between the two ends. As DNA, the CDR3 is TGTGCCAGCAGCTACCACGGCGGGGACTTCTCCTACGAGCAGTACTTC. As protein: CASSYHGGDFSYEQYF. The whole variable domain, remainder taken from reference TRBV11-2 and TRBJ2-7, is EAGVAQSPRYKIIEKRQSVAFWCNPISGHATLYWYQQILGQGPKLLIQFQNNGVVDDSQLPKDRFSAERLKGVDSTLKIQPAKLEDSAVYLCASSYHGGDFSYEQYFGPGTRLTVT.

This clone was counted only a few times. The chain carries TRBV4-2 and TRBJ2-7, with TRBD2 as a possible D gene (6 bases). The CDR3 is 13 residues long. Trimming pared 1 base from V and 6 bases from J, leaving 10 bases between. Germline lookup yields CDR1 LGHNA and CDR2 YNFKEQ. In DNA form, the CDR3 reads TGTGCCAGCAGCCAAGTGACTAGTGGCGAGCAGTACTTC. Protein: CASSQVTSGEQYF.

The chain couples TRBV7-9 to TRBJ1-2; TRBD1 matches at 8 bases. Germline trimming cut 4 bases from V and 7 bases from J; bases unmatched to any gene: 8. The CDR3 has 14 amino acids. CDR1 is SEHNR and CDR2 is FQNEAQ in the germline V gene (reference sequence). The CDR3: CASSSKDRVVGYTF. CDR3 in DNA: TGTGCCAGCAGCTCAAAGGACAGGGTGGTTGGCTACACCTTC.

This rearrangement joins TRBV9 to TRBJ2-7; D possibly corresponds to TRBD1 (5 bases). Trimming stripped 4 bases from V and 4 bases from J, with 15 bases between. The germline V gene has CDR1 SGDLS and CDR2 YYNGEE. This CDR3 region has 14 residues. CDR3 in amino acids: CASSLTTQGYEQYF. The CDR3 coding sequence is TGTGCCAGCAGCCTCACTACCCAGGGATACGAGCAGTACTTC.

This clone was detected once. This chain connects TRBV5-1 to TRBJ2-6; the D is unclear. The germline gives CDR1 SGHRS, CDR2 YFSETQ. The CDR3 is 15 amino acids. V was cut by 0 bases and J by 2 bases, with 6 bases left in between. CDR3 sequence (DNA): TGCGCCAGCAGCTTGGAACTTCCTGGGGCCAACGTCCTGACTTTC. This codes for CASSLELPGANVLTF. The variable domain in full, with the rest retrieved from reference TRBV5-1 and TRBJ2-6, is KAGVTQTPRYLIKTRGQQVTLSCSPISGHRSVSWYQQTPGQGLQFLFEYFSETQRNKGNFPGRFSGRQFSNSRSEMNVSTLELGDSALYLCASSLELPGANVLTFGAGSRLTVL.

This clone was observed a handful of times. This chain connects TRBV10-1 to TRBJ2-5; TRBD1 agrees at 7 bases. Germline V gives CDR1 WNHNN, CDR2 SYGVQD (reference sequence). The CDR3 totals 14 residues. J gave up 4 bases and V 4 bases, and 6 bases lay outside the gene matches. The CDR3 coding sequence is TGCGCCAGCAGTGGACAGGGAAGAGGAGAGACCCAGTACTTC. Amino acids: CASSGQGRGETQYF.

This clone was found once. This chain links TRBV6-5 with TRBJ2-6; D is unclear. The germline gives CDR1 MNHEY, CDR2 SVGAGI. With 10 bases removed from V and 4 bases from J, the gap between germline ends came to 14 bases. This CDR3 is 14 amino acids long. CDR3: CATLPLQGANVLTF. The CDR3 DNA reads TGTGCCACACTACCACTGCAAGGGGCCAACGTCCTGACTTTC.

V usage is TRBV28 and J usage is TRBJ1-5, with D possibly matching TRBD1 (5 bases). The V gene's germline CDR1 is MDHEN and CDR2 SYDVKM. The CDR3 is 12 amino acids. V was trimmed by 8 bases and J by 7 bases, leaving 12 bases between them. CDR3 DNA: TGTGCCAGCGGGCCCCAGGGCCAGCCCCAGCATTTT. The encoded protein is CASGPQGQPQHF.

The V and J genes are TRBV27 and TRBJ2-1; D remains ambiguous. The CDR3 is 15 amino acids. In germline, CDR1 is MNHEY, CDR2 SMNVEV (reference sequence). Trimming shortened V by 0 bases and J by 2 bases, and 8 bases separated the two germline ends. The CDR3, as DNA: TGTGCCAGCAGTTTATCCTGGCTGCCCTACAATGAGCAGTTCTTC. This sequence encodes CASSLSWLPYNEQFF.

This clone has a single count. The genes are TRBV28 and TRBJ1-1, with D possibly matching TRBD1 (6 bases). CDR3 length equals 13 residues. V lost 3 bases to trimming and J lost 4 bases, with 9 bases between them. The germline V gene encodes CDR1 MDHEN and CDR2 SYDVKM. The CDR3 here is CASSFEGGTEAFF. DNA of the CDR3: TGTGCCAGCAGTTTCGAAGGGGGCACTGAAGCTTTCTTT.